This TCR beta chain was found in a study of shared clonotypes between healthy human individuals. Notes on the study in general: Of the naive CD4 clonotypes, about 5% were shared across several donors.

Naive CD8 populations comprised CD45RO-negative cells positively selected for CCR7, excluding terminally differentiated effector memory CD45RA+ cells. The protocol was immunoSEQ multiplex PCR, while the TCRdb copy is restricted to in-frame clones and leaves out a portion. Of around 620,000 clones listed, roughly 96% are singletons. With respect to this clone: What it binds is not known.

Germline CDR1 is MNHNS and CDR2 is SASEGT. With V trimmed by 1 base and J by 4 bases, 5 bases remained unmatched. The length of the CDR3 is 15 residues. This clonotype was obtained from a woman between 25 and 40 years old in good health. J is TRBJ2-7 and V is TRBV6-1, with 9 nucleotides matching TRBD2. The source material was naive CD8+ T cells sorted from blood. Here the CDR3 reads CASSEGSGRFYEQYF. CDR3 nucleotide sequence: TGTGCCAGCAGTGAAGGGAGCGGGAGGTTTTACGAGCAGTACTTC.